This T cell receptor beta chain was documented in a study of regulatory T cells in long-lasting Graves disease. This clonotype was seen repeatedly, ten times or more. The germline V and J ends were trimmed by 2 bases and 8 bases, with 12 bases remaining between them. CDR3 length: 12 amino acids. Germline lookup yields CDR1 DFQATT and CDR2 SNEGSKA (reference sequence). Construction of TCR beta libraries relied on iRepertoire HTBI primers and on Arm-PCR targeting CDR3 regions. In TCRdb, the multiplex PCR reads were re-called with MiXCR into one record per CDR3 protein. The repertoire includes about 210,000 distinct CDR3 sequences, 15% to 20% of them detected once, and about 12% sits in the top ten. Time point reported: newly diagnosed GD, antithyroid drugs for less than 3 months. The TCR library was made from RNA that had been extracted from PBMCs in TRIzol. The same sample was also studied in work on T cells in Graves' hyperthyroidism and ophthalmopathy.

The receptor was isolated from a woman in her 30s with Graves disease. V and J are TRBV20-1 and TRBJ1-2; tentative D call: TRBD1 (5 bases). Sequencing was performed on peripheral blood mononuclear cells (PBMCs), taken at new diagnosis, from a patient treated with antithyroid drugs. The CDR3 region has the DNA TGCAGTGCTAGACGGCAGGGAGGCGGCTACACCTTC. Translation gives CSARRQGGGYTF.